This entry describes one T cell receptor beta chain. Its antigen is not yet known. Within one base of it there is no much larger clone, and no base qualities were kept. Trimming at the junction amounts to 0 bases on V and 1 base on J, and the germline ends lie 12 bases apart. For CDR1 and CDR2, the germline V gene lists LGHNA and YSLEER. There are 17 amino acids in the CDR3, from cysteine to phenylalanine inclusive. Here the CDR3 DNA is all that survives: 51 bases in frame from base 1. These data are taken from a study of T cell responses to AZD1222 COVID-19 vaccine (dated by TCRdb to the early 2020s). About the investigation overall: AZD1222 recipients with second doses at about 4 weeks or about 12 weeks were pooled, because spike-specific TCR depth and breadth did not differ between schedules. TCR sequencing covered approximately 230 trial participants: 200 to 220 given two doses of AZD1222 and 26 given two doses of MenACWY control vaccine. Trial participants were enrolled by age into subgroups of 18-55, 56-69 and 70-plus years, and around 150, 29 and 61 TCR-sequenced participants, respectively, were included in these subgroups.

The CDR3 regions of human TCRbeta chains were subjected to immunosequencing. The original pipeline was this. TCRs in the repertoires were matched against a reference library of SARS-CoV-2-specific TCRs that had been generated with the MIRA antigen-specificity platform. Breadth was defined as the fraction of unique TCRs that were SARS-CoV-2-associated. Depth was defined as the fraction of total T cells that were SARS-CoV-2-associated. Using the MIRA data, every spike-specific TCR was mapped to the spike region that the TCR reacted to and assigned to either a CD4 or a CD8 class. Log10-transformed breadth and depth values were compared by one-way ANOVA with Sidak's multiple comparisons tests. The table was pulled from immuneACCESS by TCRdb, which kept in-frame rearrangements only. Such tables lose some clones; where checked, under half of the loss comes from unresolved V genes, and the rest has no known cause. The V and J calls and clone size are taken from that table; D and trimming were inferred from the DNA. This sample holds some 97,000 clones; less than 90% were observed only once. More than 1.5% of the sample goes to the ten largest clones.

Here is what the overall study found, with its caveats: The 56-69-year group was small, and its depth increase did not reach significance, likely because of low power. Participants were mostly white British and included more females than males, and it was suggested by the authors that clonal diversity may have been underestimated. A significant rise in spike-specific TCR breadth and depth was observed after two AZD1222 doses relative to day 0 and relative to MenACWY recipients. The whole spike protein was spanned by vaccine-associated CD4 TCRs, and dominant responses were seen in regions 160-218 and 743-854. Conclusions about previously exposed vaccinees are limited, since just 5 or 6 AZD1222 recipients were seropositive for SARS-CoV-2 at baseline. Reportedly, close to half of the unique spike-specific TCRs recognized epitopes lying outside the regions that are mutated in the B.1.351 and B.1.1.7 variants. Because no samples from the day 14 peak response were available, repertoires could be characterized only after the peak T cell response.

In light of the paper, this sample's time point label describes: baseline before first vaccination. Vaccinee samples were obtained from the UK trials COV001 and COV002, which included a single-blind randomized controlled phase 2/3 trial of AZD1222 (ChAdOx1 nCoV-19) in healthy adults. Trial participant PBMC samples were collected at day 0 and day 28 after the second dose for TCRbeta chain sequencing. The sequencing here drew on peripheral blood, taken on day 0 of AZD1222 vaccination. Recombination joined TRBV4-3 with TRBJ2-2; TRBD1 is possibly the D segment (5 matching bases). This TCR derives from an adult in good health. CDR3 region: CASSQDWPGWNTGELFF. The nucleotide sequence reads as follows: TGCGCCAGCAGCCAAGACTGGCCAGGGTGGAACACCGGGGAGCTGTTTTTT.